What follows is one T cell receptor beta chain and its context. Its target antigen remains unknown. Base quality data are lacking; no much larger clone is found one base away. Library method: the immunoSEQ multiplex PCR assay. For the multiplex PCR, a mixture combining 60 forward primers for TCR Vbeta segments and 13 reverse primers for TCR Jbeta segments was used. The CDR3 region of rearranged TCR beta genes was amplified from genomic DNA with a multiplex PCR assay. The Illumina HiSeq System was used to sequence the amplified TCR beta libraries as 87-base-pair reads. Processing in the source paper ran as follows. A later analysis counted some 74 million unique TCR beta chains across the 666 repertoires, and around 12 million of these chains were shared by at least two donors. A nearest-neighbor algorithm error-corrected the raw reads and collapsed the reads into unique sequences, merging closely related sequences to remove PCR and sequencing errors. To assign V, D and J gene segments, CDR3 sequences were aligned to IMGT reference sequences. For a sequence to be retained, a match of at least six nucleotides was required to both a V gene segment and a J gene segment. A rearrangement counted as productive if the CDR3 had no stop codons and remained in frame with V and J, and every other rearrangement counted as non-productive. CDR3 was defined according to IMGT convention as the region running from the second conserved V-encoded cysteine to the conserved J-encoded phenylalanine. The earlier analysis of 500 to 750 of the donors excluded any sequence lacking an unambiguous match to a single V gene segment. In an earlier analysis of approximately 560 of the donors, a V segment was called functional when productive rearrangements were above 56.7%, and segregating when the standard deviation between donors exceeded 5%. A statistical classification framework was developed to diagnose cytomegalovirus status using the catalog of TCR beta chain sequences. In a later analysis, V and J genes were assigned by comparing TCR nucleotide sequences against IMGT/GENE-DB human TR gene sequences. Using the TCRdist pipeline, a later analysis assigned CDR3 sequences along with most-parsimonious VDJ recombination scenarios. In a later analysis, every TCR beta chain was defined by the combination of its CDR3 amino acid sequence and its V-gene family, and reads without a unique V-gene family were dropped. In a later analysis, approximately 640 highly shared, low-generation-probability nucleotide sequences were removed to address suspected cross-contamination and a sequencing artifact. A later analysis calculated a clonal expansion index for each public chain from normalized within-repertoire ranks of inferred template counts. In a later analysis, generation probabilities were computed with a VDJ recombination model fitted to out-of-frame rearrangements, and the resulting probabilities were checked against IGoR. In a later analysis, TCR-TCR, TCR-HLA and TCR-CMV co-occurrence was scored with hypergeometric tests, and a repertoire-size bias correction was applied to TCR pairs. To estimate false discovery rates, a later analysis permuted the HLA or CMV assignments 20 times. A later analysis grouped co-occurring TCRs with DBSCAN, adding TCRdist sequence similarity when clustering within HLA-allele-positive subsets. For co-occurrence clustering, repertoires with fewer than 30,000 or more than 120,000 public chains were excluded, along with roughly 5 repertoires with anomalous nucleotide sharing. TCRdb took over this immuneACCESS table, retaining in-frame rearrangements with V and J assigned. Such tables are incomplete; in checked studies, under half of the missing clones stem from an unresolved V gene, and the remainder is unexplained. V, J and clone size are taken as reported in that table, and D and trimming were inferred from the DNA itself. The sample table holds some 120,000 clones, of which around 73% were seen once. The top ten constitute under 5.5% of the sample.

The sample comes from a study of cytomegalovirus exposure and HLA in healthy donors (dated by TCRdb to 2016 to 2017). The study in broad terms: An earlier analysis of more than 550 of the donors reported 250 to 350 Gb of sequence data and 117 million unique TCR beta sequences obtained from some 170 million T cells. The study was designed to test whether signatures of past pathogen exposure could be identified by cataloging public T cell receptors. An early release that covered around 590 HLA-typed donors contained around 300 gigabases of sequencing data and 65 million to 100 million unique TCR sequences. HLA typing covered class I and class II loci at four-digit resolution. To predict cytomegalovirus infection status, the study combined high-throughput TCR immunosequencing, statistical association of individual TCRs with disease status, and machine learning. A later genetic analysis took genome-wide SNP genotypes for about three fifths of the 666 donors and used that subset as a discovery cohort. Alongside the repertoire data, information on donor age, sex, ethnicity and CMV serostatus was compiled. An earlier analysis of around 640 of the donors used high-throughput TCR beta sequencing to judge whether each TCR beta V gene segment behaved as functional or pseudogenic. The number of donors typed differed by locus, with about 629-630 for A, B, C, DRB1 and DQB1, around 520 for DQA1, 600 to 610 for DPA1, and some 470 for DPB1. Of the 300 to 450 genotyped donors, roughly 80% were placed in the genetic ancestry cluster associated with self-reported Caucasian donors. Several DR-DQ haplotypes were handled as single units for association and clustering, since linkage in the cohort was strong. Rather than using new phenotypic data, the later analysis identified candidate immune exposures from TCR beta sequences and from how often those sequences occurred across donors. All discovery cohort repertoires had been generated using a single sequencing platform. On average, over 200,000 unique TCR beta nucleotide sequences were sequenced per donor among 300 to 500 genotyped donors of the cohort, with 15% to 20% of those sequences being non-productive. Besides the first cohort of 500 to 700 subjects, a separate validation cohort made up of 120 different subjects was used. In a later analysis, previously published TCR beta repertoires from several hundred donors were re-analyzed and high-resolution HLA genotyping was added so that TCR occurrence patterns could be studied. Using immunosequencing, the study profiled T cell repertoires from roughly 650 subjects and related those repertoires to cytomegalovirus serostatus.

V was cut back by 6 bases and J by 8 bases, leaving a gap of 13 bases between them. The cysteine opens and the phenylalanine closes a CDR3 of 13 amino acids. Only the CDR3 DNA is retained, 39 bases long and in frame from the first base. Looking up the germline V gene yields CDR1 SNHLY and CDR2 FYNNEI. General conclusions and limits of the study: A later analysis found that most CMV-associated TCR beta chains appeared HLA-restricted, with HLA associations seemingly driven largely by CMV exposure. In a later analysis, TCR association rates were found to vary across HLA loci, with the most associated TCRs seen for DRB1 alleles and the fewest for HLA-C alleles. HLA typing was unavailable for some donors at each locus, so association tests used only the typed subset. Most TCR sequences were observed very rarely across donors, whereas some public TCRs were present in many individuals. This cohort had only TCR beta chains sequenced, and the lack of alpha or paired-chain data limited which features could be detected. The classifier was reported to diagnose cytomegalovirus status with high specificity and sensitivity in both the original cohort and the validation cohort. Immune exposure information for the cohort was limited to CMV serostatus. Compared with the approximately 710-donor mean, donors in an Asian-associated ancestry cluster had fewer N-insertions in productive TCRs, according to a later genetic analysis. A later analysis associated about 18,000 TCR beta sequences with specific HLA alleles at a false discovery rate of 0.05. Linkage disequilibrium might explain the correlated functional status among segregating V segments, but an unknown experimental factor could not be ruled out. A later analysis reported that several top co-occurrence clusters appeared linked to parvovirus B19, influenza, CMV and Epstein-Barr virus. A total of 150 or so TCR beta chains were listed by the study as associated with cytomegalovirus. V-gene and J-gene trimming of TCR beta chains was associated with a missense DCLRE1C variant in a later genetic analysis, and the association was replicated in an independent cohort. The earlier analysis of 587 of the donors excluded roughly 17 rarely observed V segments, including chromosome 9 orphons, because counts were too low. When HLA alleles, especially DR and DQ, strongly co-occurred, TCR associations were difficult to assign to individual alleles. In vitro tests confirmed that a few of the cytomegalovirus-associated TCR beta chains recognize cytomegalovirus antigens. Sequencing depth was assumed to be roughly uniform across donors in the presence/absence analyses, though that assumption may not hold. Compared with equally common non-associated chains, HLA-associated TCR beta chains in a later analysis were more clonally expanded and had lower generation probabilities. A further reported finding was that TCR beta sequences accurately predicted the HLA-A and HLA-B alleles for most subjects in the first cohort. Some IMGT-functional V segments, including TRBV6-2 and TRBV6-3, could not be distinguished by the 87-base-pair reads and were therefore excluded. In an earlier analysis of about 540 of the donors, most TCR beta V segments were observed in productive rearrangements about 87% or about 30% of the time, broadly matching IMGT annotations. The sequencing pipeline was judged likely to have produced a cluster of highly shared sequence variants as a technical artifact. The authors suggested that the approach could potentially be generalized to other disease states and immunological phenotypes.

The cohort consisted of 600 or so healthy bone marrow donors. All cohort members were sampled while nominally healthy, although unrecorded immune exposures were likely present. The donor tested CMV seropositive, placing the donor among the roughly 300 seropositive members of the cohort. A peripheral blood sample was provided by each donor, and peripheral blood mononuclear cells were used for TCR beta sequencing. The Qiagen DNeasy Blood Extraction Kit was used to extract genomic DNA from the blood cell samples. The sequence joins TRBV2 to TRBJ1-4; tentative D gene TRBD1, with 6 bases matching. The sequencing input was PBMCs. The receptor's source is a man between 60 and 75 years old in good health and CMV-seropositive. The DNA sequence reads TGTGCCAGCAGCAGGGGTATCGTGGAAAAACTGTTTTTT. It encodes CASSRGIVEKLFF.